One sample yielded the 22 T cell receptor beta chains listed below, sequenced in a study of PD-L1 blockade in urothelial cancer. The table came from immunoSEQ multiplex PCR; TCRdb's copy has only in-frame clones and leaves some out. The table has about 84,000 clones, roughly 82% seen once. The sequencing used PBMCs, collected around atezolizumab (anti-PD-L1) treatment. Receptor source: a man aged 65-85 years with urothelial cancer.

This clone occurred once. The rearrangement joins TRBV5-1 to TRBJ1-1; tentative D call: TRBD1 (5 bases). Germline CDR1 SGHRS, CDR2 YFSETQ. V gave up 1 base and J gave up 0 bases, with 7 bases separating them. This CDR3 is built from 14 residues. The CDR3, as DNA: TGCGCCAGCAGCTTGACAGGAATGAACACTGAAGCTTTCTTT. This encodes CASSLTGMNTEAFF.

The chain recombines TRBV2 with TRBJ2-3; D is undetermined. Trimming cost V 7 bases and J 0 bases, with 17 bases left between them. The CDR3 contains 16 residues. The V gene's germline CDR1 is SNHLY and CDR2 FYNNEI. The CDR3 DNA sequence: TGTGCCAGCATACAGCTATCCTGGGCTAGCACAGATACGCAGTATTTT. Amino acids: CASIQLSWASTDTQYF.

The V and J genes are TRBV5-8 and TRBJ1-1; D is undetermined. The CDR3 is 14 amino acids. Germline V gene sequence: CDR1 SGHTS, CDR2 YDEGEE. The germline V and J ends were trimmed by 2 bases and 1 base, with 9 bases remaining between them. CDR3 amino acids: CASSFGPGNTEAFF. CDR3 in DNA: TGTGCCAGCAGCTTTGGGCCAGGGAACACTGAAGCTTTCTTT.

The V call is TRBV5-1, the J call TRBJ2-7; D perhaps matches TRBD1 (6 bases). Trimming removed 1 base from V and 3 bases from J, with 14 bases in between. The length of the CDR3 is 15 residues. Germline V lookup: CDR1 SGHRS, CDR2 YFSETQ. This CDR3 reads CASSLSGGFHYEQYF. CDR3 DNA: TGCGCCAGCAGCTTGTCTGGGGGCTTTCACTACGAGCAGTACTTC.

The gene calls are TRBV30 and TRBJ1-2; 8 nucleotides align to TRBD1. CDR1 is GTSNPN and CDR2 is SVGIG in the germline V gene (reference sequence). Unmatched junction bases numbered 4, after V lost 0 bases and J lost 7 bases. CDR3 size: 13 residues. The CDR3 bases are TGTGCCTGGAGTGTACAGGGGGAATCTGGCTACACCTTC. This translates into CAWSVQGESGYTF.

V is TRBV12-5 and J is TRBJ1-5, with TRBD1 matching 7 bases. V lost 0 bases to trimming and J lost 7 bases; unmatched junction nucleotides: 12. The V gene's germline CDR1 is LGHNT and CDR2 FRNRAP. This CDR3 has 17 residues. The CDR3 DNA follows: TGTGCTAGTGGTTTGGTGGTCCTACAGGGGTCTCTACAGCCCCAGCATTTT. The encoded protein is CASGLVVLQGSLQPQHF.

The table lists this clone with a count of one. V gene TRBV7-3 combines with J gene TRBJ2-3; D is unresolved. CDR1 is SGHTA, CDR2 FQGTGA, per germline. The V gene lost 5 bases and the J gene lost 1 base, with 7 bases spanning the gap. There are 13 residues in the CDR3. The CDR3 loop reads CASSRDGTDTQYF. CDR3 DNA sequence: TGTGCCAGCAGCAGAGATGGCACAGATACGCAGTATTTT.

The chain joins TRBV4-1 to TRBJ2-7; TRBD2 aligns across 13 bases. The CDR3 sequence is 18 residues long. Germline CDR1 MGHRA, CDR2 YSYEKL. The junction had 8 bases not matched to a gene; V was cut back by 1 base and J by 2 bases. The CDR3 is CASSQAPPGLAGPYEQYF. The CDR3 DNA sequence: TGCGCCAGCAGCCAAGCCCCCCCGGGACTAGCGGGACCCTACGAGCAGTACTTC.

This clone was counted once. The genes are TRBV28 and TRBJ1-5; perhaps TRBD1 as D (5 bases). Looked up from germline, CDR1 is MDHEN and CDR2 is SYDVKM. CDR3 length: 13 amino acids. V lost 6 bases and J lost 4, with 10 bases in between. The CDR3 sequence: CASSDRGNQPQHF. The CDR3 DNA follows: TGTGCCAGCAGCGATCGGGGGAATCAGCCCCAGCATTTT.

This chain links TRBV9 with TRBJ1-1; D gene unclear. Trimming removed 0 bases from V and 2 bases from J, with 8 bases in between. The V gene's germline CDR1 is SGDLS and CDR2 YYNGEE. The CDR3 contains 14 residues. This chain's CDR3 is CASSVGSGNTEAFF. Written as DNA, the CDR3 is TGTGCCAGCAGCGTAGGGTCAGGAAACACTGAAGCTTTCTTT.

The gene calls are TRBV19 and TRBJ2-5, with D perhaps matching TRBD1 (7 bases). Germline V lookup: CDR1 LNHDA, CDR2 SQIVND (reference sequence). CDR3 length: 14 amino acids. Deletions cut 7 bases from V and 4 bases from J, with 16 bases between. CDR3 amino acids: CASTPPGGLETQYF. CDR3 DNA sequence: TGTGCCAGTACTCCCCCAGGGGGACTAGAGACCCAGTACTTC. Drawing the rest from reference TRBV19 and TRBJ2-5, the complete variable domain is DGGITQSPKYLFRKEGQNVTLSCEQNLNHDAMYWYRQDPGQGLRLIYYSQIVNDFQKGDIAEGYSVSREKKESFPLTVTSAQKNPTAFYLCASTPPGGLETQYFGPGTRLLVL.

This CDR3 reads CASSLGGNIQYF. The CDR3 DNA follows: TGTGCCAGCAGCTTAGGAGGGAACATTCAGTACTTC. J is TRBJ2-4 and V is TRBV7-2, with TRBD2 as a possible D gene (5 bases). There are 12 residues in the CDR3. V lost 1 base to trimming and J lost 7 bases, with 5 bases between them. CDR1 SGHTA and CDR2 FQGNSA come from the germline V gene.

The J gene is TRBJ2-1, the V gene TRBV28; 10 nucleotides agree with TRBD2. The CDR3 has 15 residues. In germline, CDR1 is MDHEN, CDR2 SYDVKM. V shed 6 bases, J shed 7 bases, and the junction held 9 bases outside the gene matches. The CDR3 region is CASSRPSGRGNEQFF. In DNA form, the CDR3 reads TGTGCCAGCAGCCGTCCTAGCGGGAGAGGGAATGAGCAGTTCTTC.

The rearrangement uses TRBV18 and TRBJ2-5, with 9 bases matching TRBD1. This CDR3 is 16 amino acids long. Germline-derived CDR1 and CDR2 are KGHSH and LQKENI. The trim removed 5 bases at V and 1 base at J, leaving 8 bases unmatched. CDR3 loop: CASSLQQGATQETQYF. In nucleotides, the CDR3 is TGTGCCAGCTCATTACAACAGGGGGCTACCCAAGAGACCCAGTACTTC.

This clone was seen just once. The genes are TRBV2 and TRBJ1-3, with a weak D call TRBD1 (5 bases). Trimming removed 2 bases at V and 2 bases at J, with 7 bases between. The CDR3 is 14 residues long. CDR1 and CDR2 (germline): SNHLY, FYNNEI. The CDR3 sequence: CASSEFRAGNTIYF. The CDR3 coding sequence is TGTGCCAGCAGTGAATTCAGGGCTGGAAACACCATATATTTT.

The chain uses TRBV28 and TRBJ2-3; TRBD1 matches 10 bases. The length of the CDR3 is 15 residues. Per the germline V gene, CDR1 is MDHEN and CDR2 is SYDVKM. J was trimmed by 2 bases and V by 4 bases; bases with no gene match: 3. Here the CDR3 reads CASSSDRGDTDTQYF. The CDR3 DNA sequence: TGTGCCAGCAGTTCGGACAGGGGGGACACAGATACGCAGTATTTT.

In its sample, this clone was seen once. The chain carries TRBV2 and TRBJ2-5; TRBD2 agrees at 12 bases. The V gene end was trimmed by 6 bases and the J gene end by 6 bases; junction bases not matched to a gene: 8. Looked up from germline, CDR1 is SNHLY and CDR2 is FYNNEI. This CDR3 has 15 amino acids. The CDR3 is CASRAASGGDKTQYF. The CDR3 coding sequence is TGTGCCAGCAGAGCGGCTAGCGGGGGGGATAAGACCCAGTACTTC.

The genes are TRBV9 and TRBJ2-1; 7 nucleotides line up with TRBD2. CDR1 and CDR2 from the germline V gene are SGDLS and YYNGEE. Trimming cost V 4 bases and J 8 bases; bases outside gene matches: 6. The length of the CDR3 is 13 residues. CDR3 nucleotides: TGTGCCAGCAGCCTAGGTGGGGGGGATGAGCAGTTCTTC. Translation gives CASSLGGGDEQFF.

The V gene is TRBV4-1, the J gene TRBJ1-6; 7 bases are a match to TRBD1. Germline CDR1 MGHRA, CDR2 YSYEKL. The trim removed 5 bases at V and 7 bases at J, leaving 17 bases unmatched. This CDR3 region has 18 residues. This CDR3 reads CASSISGMRTGGNSPLHF. In nucleotides, the CDR3 is TGCGCCAGCAGCATATCGGGGATGCGGACAGGAGGCAATTCACCCCTCCACTTT.

The chain links TRBV10-3 to TRBJ2-3; D gene uncertain. This CDR3 spans 14 amino acids. V lost 6 bases to trimming and J lost 0 bases, with 10 bases between them. The germline V gene has CDR1 ENHRY and CDR2 SYGVKD. CDR3 coding DNA: TGTGCCATCAGCCTGAGCTCAAGCACAGATACGCAGTATTTT. This gives the protein CAISLSSSTDTQYF.

This rearrangement joins TRBV7-3 to TRBJ1-3; 7 bases match TRBD1. This CDR3 comprises 15 residues. CDR1 SGHTA and CDR2 FQGTGA come from the germline V gene. V lost 8 bases, J lost 3 bases, and 10 bases stayed unmatched. CDR3 nucleotides: TGTGCCAGCGGGGTTGGAGGGGGCTTTGGAAACACCATATATTTT. Amino acid sequence: CASGVGGGFGNTIYF.

This chain links TRBV5-4 with TRBJ2-1; 12 bases align to TRBD1. J lost 2 bases, V lost 2 bases, and 2 bases had no gene match. The CDR3 is made up of 16 amino acids. Germline V gives CDR1 SGHNT, CDR2 YYREEE (reference sequence). The CDR3 is CASSFGTGGAYNEQFF. The CDR3, as DNA: TGTGCCAGCAGCTTCGGGACAGGGGGCGCCTACAATGAGCAGTTCTTC.